This T cell receptor (beta chain) was identified in a study of cytomegalovirus exposure and HLA in healthy donors. In its sample, this clone was seen a few times. Trimming removed 6 bases from V and 6 bases from J, with 19 bases in between. This CDR3 spans 15 amino acids. Germline CDR1 and CDR2: KGHSH and LQKENI. The PCR was carried out with 60 Vbeta primers and 13 Jbeta primers. The data were produced by immunoSEQ multiplex PCR, yet TCRdb's version contains in-frame clones alone and is incomplete. The table has around 80,000 clones, 65% to 75% seen once. The chain carries TRBV18 and TRBJ2-3; D possibly corresponds to TRBD1 (6 bases). The sample was PBMCs. The sequence was collected from a man aged 35 to 55 in good health and CMV-seropositive. The CDR3 DNA reads as TGTGCCAGCTCCCCGGACAGCTCCACGGTGGATACGCAGTATTTT. Protein: CASSPDSSTVDTQYF. The full variable domain, its missing parts supplied by reference TRBV18 and TRBJ2-3, is NAGVMQNPRHLVRRRGQEARLRCSPMKGHSHVYWYRQLPEEGLKFMVYLQKENIIDESGMPKERFSAEFPKEGPSILRIQQVVRGDSAAYFCASSPDSSTVDTQYFGPGTRLTVL.